These 4 T cell receptor beta chains share one sample of origin, sequenced in a study of cytomegalovirus exposure and HLA in healthy donors. Researchers ran the PCR with 60 Vbeta and 13 Jbeta primers. Repertoires were generated with immunoSEQ multiplex PCR, while TCRdb's copy carries only in-frame clones and drops some. The repertoire holds around 130,000 clones, about 8.5% seen once, with 5.5% in the top ten. Sequencing used PBMCs. Every receptor here comes from a man between 35 and 55 years old in good health and CMV-seronegative.

The chain couples TRBV7-9 to TRBJ2-5, with 8 bases that match TRBD2. This CDR3 has 13 amino acids. Unmatched junction bases numbered 4, after V lost 5 bases and J lost 5 bases. The V gene's germline CDR1 is SEHNR and CDR2 FQNEAQ (reference sequence). In DNA, the CDR3 is TGTGCCAGCAGCCCCTCTAGCGGGGAGACCCAGTACTTC. Protein: CASSPSSGETQYF.

The V gene is TRBV7-9, the J gene TRBJ2-2; 10 nucleotides match TRBD1. V gave up 5 bases and J gave up 4 bases; unmatched junction bases: 4. Germline CDR1 and CDR2: SEHNR and FQNEAQ (reference sequence). The CDR3 runs to 15 residues. CDR3 protein: CASSGGTGATGELFF. The CDR3 DNA reads as TGTGCCAGCAGCGGGGGGACAGGGGCCACCGGGGAGCTGTTTTTT.

The chain carries TRBV2 and TRBJ1-5; TRBD1 matches at 7 bases. Germline CDR1 SNHLY, CDR2 FYNNEI. This CDR3 has 15 residues. Losses at the gene ends were 7 bases for V and 0 bases for J; bases not matched to a gene: 6. CDR3 loop: CASMRGRYSNQPQHF. Here the CDR3 DNA reads TGTGCCAGCATGAGGGGGCGCTATAGCAATCAGCCCCAGCATTTT.

The chain links TRBV29-1 to TRBJ1-1, with 7 nucleotides matching TRBD1. From germline, CDR1 is SQVTM and CDR2 ANQGSEA. This CDR3 has 13 residues. V shed 7 bases and J 1 base; nucleotides not matched to a gene: 6. The CDR3 protein is CSAPRTGNTEAFF. The CDR3 DNA follows: TGCAGCGCACCGCGGACAGGGAACACTGAAGCTTTCTTT.